One and the same sample provided the 9 T cell receptor beta chains below, sequenced in a study of blood T cell repertoires in COVID-19. Assay used: immunoSEQ multiplex PCR; TCRdb lists only in-frame clones, some missing. The sample shows about 140,000 clones, approximately 87% of them seen only once. Sequenced: peripheral blood. The receptors shown here come from a woman in her forties or fifties with active or convalescent COVID-19.

The chain is built from TRBV5-5 and TRBJ1-2, with 7 bases that match TRBD1. The V segment lost 4 bases and the J segment 2 bases; nucleotides outside the gene matches: 5. CDR1 SGHKS and CDR2 YYEKEE come from the germline V gene (reference sequence). The CDR3 totals 14 residues. The CDR3, as DNA: TGTGCCAGCAGCCCGGGACAGTCGAACTATGGCTACACCTTC. This translates into CASSPGQSNYGYTF.

A single count supports this clone. The chain employs TRBV19 and TRBJ1-5; possibly TRBD1 for D (5 bases). CDR1 and CDR2 (germline): LNHDA, SQIVND (reference sequence). V was trimmed by 4 bases and J by 4 bases, leaving 14 bases between them. This CDR3 is built from 15 residues. The CDR3 nucleotides read TGTGCCAGTAGTACAATGACAGCGGGAAATCAGCCCCAGCATTTT. Amino acid sequence: CASSTMTAGNQPQHF.

This chain joins TRBV9 and TRBJ2-1, with 11 bases aligning to TRBD1. CDR1 is SGDLS, CDR2 YYNGEE, per germline. This CDR3 comprises 18 residues. Trimming at V came to 0 bases and at J to 8 bases, leaving 13 bases not matched to a gene. CDR3 DNA sequence: TGTGCCAGCAGCGTAGCCCCAGGTGTAGGACAGGGGGCCTATGAGCAGTTCTTC. Encoded protein: CASSVAPGVGQGAYEQFF.

CDR3 amino acids: CSVGPDSTDTQYF. Written as DNA, the CDR3 is TGCAGCGTTGGACCGGACAGTACAGATACGCAGTATTTT. J is TRBJ2-3 and V is TRBV29-1, with D tentatively TRBD1 (6 bases). V was shortened by 4 bases and J by 3 bases, with 11 bases between the two germline ends. CDR3 length: 13 amino acids. The V gene's germline CDR1 is SQVTM and CDR2 ANQGSEA.

This chain uses TRBV5-1 with TRBJ2-5; D might be TRBD1 (7 bases). Germline V gives CDR1 SGHRS, CDR2 YFSETQ. Trimming shortened V by 3 bases and J by 5 bases, and 14 bases separated the two germline ends. The CDR3 extends over 14 amino acids. The CDR3 nucleotides read TGCGCCAGCAGCTGGGGGACAGCGGGCGAGACCCAGTACTTC. Residues: CASSWGTAGETQYF.

V is TRBV28 and J is TRBJ2-5, with D possibly being TRBD1 (6 bases). Trimming pared 5 bases from V and 5 bases from J, leaving 21 bases between. CDR3 size: 16 residues. Per germline, CDR1 MDHEN and CDR2 SYDVKM. CDR3 sequence reads: CASSMRTDPSGETQYF. For the CDR3, the DNA is TGTGCCAGCAGTATGCGGACAGACCCATCCGGGGAGACCCAGTACTTC.

This chain uses TRBV6-5 with TRBJ2-1; tentatively, D is TRBD2 (6 bases). The CDR3 totals 12 residues. Germline loops: CDR1 MNHEY, CDR2 SVGAGI. V was clipped by 4 bases and J by 10 bases, with 11 bases between them. The CDR3 DNA reads as TGTGCCAGCAGTTTTACGAGCGGGGAGCAGTTCTTC. Amino acid sequence: CASSFTSGEQFF.

The CDR3 spells CASSQDPLAGGPHGELFF. CDR3 in DNA: TGCGCCAGCAGCCAAGATCCGCTAGCGGGGGGGCCCCACGGGGAGCTGTTTTTT. The chain is built from TRBV4-3 and TRBJ2-2; 12 positions match TRBD2. The CDR3 has 18 residues. V shed 0 bases and J 7 bases; nucleotides not matched to a gene: 9. The V gene's germline CDR1 is LGHNA and CDR2 YSLEER.

This chain uses TRBV16 with TRBJ2-7; 10 positions agree with TRBD1. The germline V gene encodes CDR1 KGHSY and CDR2 FQNENV. V was clipped by 0 bases and J by 4 bases; unmatched bases: 9. This CDR3 is built from 17 residues. The CDR3 nucleotides are TGTGCCAGCAGCCAATCAATCTCCTGGGACAGGGGTTACGAGCAGTACTTC. Translating it yields CASSQSISWDRGYEQYF.